This T cell receptor beta chain emerged from a study of cytomegalovirus exposure and HLA in healthy donors. Whole-study context: A subsequent analysis reported that the roughly 130 validation repertoires were produced on the same platform that had also been used for the 600 to 800 first-cohort repertoires.

Sequencing used immunoSEQ multiplex PCR; TCRdb keeps in-frame clones, though not all of them. The sample has more than 200,000 clones; roughly 91% are singletons. Germline CDR1 is LNHDA and CDR2 is SQIVND (reference sequence). The CDR3 has 14 amino acids. Trimming took 6 bases from V and 4 from J; bases not matched to a gene: 7. Study outcomes and limitations: Per published reports, the classifier diagnosed cytomegalovirus status with high specificity and sensitivity. Three chains tied to CMV proved CMV antigen-specific in vitro. Subsequent analysis showed first-cohort TCR clusters tending to co-occur in more than 90 validation repertoires.

This clone was observed a few times. Its antigen is as yet unknown. The rearrangement uses TRBV19 and TRBJ1-2; the match to TRBD1 covers 8 bases. Sequencing was done on a sample of PBMCs. The receptor was isolated from a woman under 40 in good health and CMV-seronegative. Written as DNA, the CDR3 is TGTGCCAGTAGCCCAGGACAGGGCGGCTATGGCTACACCTTC. Its protein product is CASSPGQGGYGYTF.